This entry concerns a single TCR beta chain. Its antigen remains unknown. Other DNA sequences from this sample encode an identical CDR3 as well. This entry comes from a study of shared clonotypes between healthy human individuals. Study information: The plates for each donor numbered three CD4 naive, three CD4 memory, two CD8 naive and one CD8 memory.

Study processing details: Filtering differed because ImmunoSEQ produced junction-only sequences that carried no quality scores. Assay used: immunoSEQ multiplex PCR; TCRdb lists only in-frame clones, some missing. That table gives V, J and clone size, and the DNA gave D and trimming. The table records over a million clones, around 95% of them present only once. Study results and caveats: Approximately 5.1% was the fraction of naive CD4 clonotypes found shared across several donors. Larger richness was generally estimated for naive than memory subsets.

The CDR3 consists of 13 residues. Germline CDR1 and CDR2: LNHNV and YYDKDF (reference sequence). Trimming pared 0 bases from V and 3 bases from J, leaving 6 bases between. This clonotype originated in a man aged 25-45 years in good health. This sequence joins TRBV15 and TRBJ2-7; D is possibly TRBD1 (5 bases). Sequenced sample: naive CD4+ T cells sorted from blood. Described subset: CD45RA+ positively selected. The CDR3 here is CATSREQGYEQYF. CDR3 coding DNA: TGTGCCACCAGCAGAGAGCAGGGCTACGAGCAGTACTTC.